These 10 T cell receptor beta chains originate from one sample sequenced in a study of T cells in localized non-small cell lung cancer. The table came from immunoSEQ multiplex PCR; TCRdb's copy has only in-frame clones and leaves some out. Here the sample spans around 1,500 clones, about 24% being singletons. The material sequenced was normal lung tissue next to the tumor, taken before any cancer treatment. The receptors were gathered from a female donor older than 55 with stage I squamous cell lung carcinoma.

The chain combines TRBV19 with TRBJ2-1, with 8 positions matching TRBD1. Germline V CDR1 and CDR2: LNHDA, SQIVND (reference sequence). CDR3 length: 15 amino acids. The V gene end was trimmed by 2 bases and the J gene end by 5 bases; junction bases not matched to a gene: 5. The CDR3 sequence is CASSIQRTGHNEQFF. CDR3 DNA sequence: TGTGCCAGTAGTATACAACGGACAGGGCACAATGAGCAGTTCTTC.

The chain uses TRBV6-7 and TRBJ2-3, with a tentative D call TRBD2 (6 bases). TRBV6-7 is an open reading frame whose function is uncertain. V was trimmed by 7 bases and J by 6 bases, leaving 17 bases between them. This CDR3 has 14 amino acids. The CDR3: CASMLPWEADTQYF. DNA for the CDR3: TGTGCCAGCATGCTACCTTGGGAGGCGGATACGCAGTATTTT.

The gene calls are TRBV16 and TRBJ2-5; D possibly corresponds to TRBD1 (5 bases). CDR3 length equals 14 residues. The germline V and J ends were trimmed by 0 bases and 5 bases, with 10 bases remaining between them. Germline lookup yields CDR1 KGHSY and CDR2 FQNENV. The CDR3 sequence: CASSQSSGLETQYF. DNA of the CDR3: TGTGCCAGCAGCCAATCTTCAGGGTTGGAGACCCAGTACTTC.

V and J are TRBV18 and TRBJ2-5; D possibly uses TRBD1 or TRBD2 (5 bases each). This CDR3 is 14 amino acids long. V lost 2 bases and J lost 4, with 11 bases in between. From germline, CDR1 is KGHSH and CDR2 LQKENI. CDR3: CASSPNGAGETQYF. The CDR3 nucleotides are TGTGCCAGCTCACCAAACGGGGCAGGAGAGACCCAGTACTTC.

In its sample, this clone ranks as large. The CDR3 bases are TGCGCCAGCAGCCAAGATGGTAACCGGTACAATGAGCAGTTCTTC. It translates to CASSQDGNRYNEQFF. The chain couples TRBV4-1 to TRBJ2-1, with D hard to call. The CDR3 is 15 residues long. V lost 0 bases to trimming and J lost 4 bases, with 10 bases between them. CDR1 and CDR2 (germline): MGHRA, YSYEKL.

This clone has just a few counts. The V and J genes are TRBV15 and TRBJ1-2; the D gene is possibly TRBD1 (5 bases). Germline V CDR1 and CDR2: LNHNV, YYDKDF (reference sequence). Trimming pared 0 bases from V and 8 bases from J, leaving 13 bases between. The CDR3 is 14 amino acids. CDR3 bases: TGTGCCACCAGCAGAGATAAAGGGGCAGGCGGCTACACCTTC. This encodes CATSRDKGAGGYTF.

This clone has just a few counts. The J gene is TRBJ2-7, the V gene TRBV30; 7 bases agree with TRBD1. V dropped 3 bases and J dropped 5; count of bases not matched to a gene: 10. The germline V gene encodes CDR1 GTSNPN and CDR2 SVGIG (reference sequence). There are 14 residues in the CDR3. The CDR3: CAWRIRGLGHEQYF. The CDR3 DNA sequence: TGTGCCTGGAGGATAAGGGGGCTCGGGCACGAGCAGTACTTC.

V gene TRBV5-1 combines with J gene TRBJ2-5; no clear D gene. The ends were cut back, 7 bases at V and 5 bases at J, with 18 bases in the middle. CDR1 is SGHRS and CDR2 is YFSETQ in the germline V gene. The length of the CDR3 is 14 residues. The CDR3 bases are TGCGCCAGCCACCTGCCCGCAAGTTATGAGACCCAGTACTTC. Its protein product is CASHLPASYETQYF.

The CDR3, as DNA: TGTGCCAGTAGTATAAGGGGTTCCGCTAATGAAAAACTGTTTTTT. Translated: CASSIRGSANEKLFF. The rearrangement uses TRBV19 and TRBJ1-4, with D maybe TRBD1 (5 bases). V dropped 2 bases and J dropped 3 bases, with 10 bases sitting between them. The V gene's germline CDR1 is LNHDA and CDR2 SQIVND (reference sequence). The CDR3 runs to 15 residues.

V is TRBV30 and J is TRBJ2-2, with D uncertain. V lost 7 bases to trimming and J lost 3 bases, with 6 bases between them. This CDR3 spans 11 amino acids. Germline V gene data show CDR1 as GTSNPN and CDR2 as SVGIG (reference sequence). CDR3 loop: CAFSDTGELFF. Written as DNA, the CDR3 is TGTGCCTTCAGTGACACCGGGGAGCTGTTTTTT. The whole variable domain, filled in from reference TRBV30 and TRBJ2-2, reads SQTIHQWPATLVQPVGSPLSLECTVEGTSNPNLYWYRQAAGRGLQLLFYSVGIGQISSEVPQNLSASRPQDRQFILSSKKLLLSDSGFYLCAFSDTGELFFGEGSRLTVL.